The sequence of this T cell receptor (beta chain) was determined in a study of T cell responses to AZD1222 COVID-19 vaccine. Whole-study context: Pooled in the analysis were second doses at about 4 or about 12 weeks. Regarding the study as a whole: Clonal diversity may have been underestimated in mostly white British donors. Spike-specific TCR breadth and depth rose after two AZD1222 doses.

On this clone itself: No antigen is known for it.

The CDR3 contains 13 residues. Sequencing used immunoSEQ multiplex PCR; TCRdb keeps in-frame clones, though not all of them. This sample carries tens of thousands of clones, about 92% of them seen once, and the ten largest clones take 4.2%. The genes are TRBV21-1 and TRBJ2-1. TRBV21-1 constitutes a pseudogene. The TCR originated in an adult in good health. Sequences were derived from peripheral blood, sampled on day 0 of AZD1222 vaccination. The CDR3 sequence is CASSKQGNNEQFF. The CDR3, as DNA: TGTGCCAGCAGCAAACAAGGGAACAATGAGCAGTTCTTC.